These 11 T cell receptor beta chains were all obtained from the same sample, sequenced in a study of T cell repertoires in cytomegalovirus infection. MiXCR, run by TCRdb on the reads, gives a single entry per CDR3 protein. The sample lists roughly 180,000 distinct CDR3 sequences; 28% were seen once. Source material: PBMCs. The receptors derive from a human donor in good health (CMV status not recorded). Some clones in this sample may be carry-over from other donors' samples.

This clonotype has ten or more counts. This chain joins TRBV29-1 and TRBJ2-2, with D tentatively TRBD1 or TRBD2 (5 bases each). The CDR3 is 13 amino acids. The germline V gene has CDR1 SQVTM and CDR2 ANQGSEA. The V end was cut by 7 bases, the J end by 5 bases, with 14 bases between. CDR3 loop: CSGRAGRTGELFF. The CDR3 coding sequence is TGCAGCGGTAGGGCAGGGAGAACCGGGGAGCTGTTTTTT.

The rearrangement uses TRBV5-1 and TRBJ2-1; 14 bases are a match to TRBD2. The CDR3 runs 18 residues. J lost 0 bases, V lost 4 bases, and 6 bases had no gene match. The V gene's germline CDR1 is SGHRS and CDR2 YFSETQ. The CDR3, as DNA: TGCGCCAGCAGCCCTGGACTAGCGGGGGGTTCCTCCTACAATGAGCAGTTCTTC. It specifies CASSPGLAGGSSYNEQFF.

The rearrangement links TRBV12-3 or TRBV12-4 to TRBJ1-1; 9 positions agree with TRBD1. There are 12 residues in the CDR3. With V trimmed by 3 bases and J by 10 bases, 3 bases remained unmatched. The CDR3 protein is CASSFSGQGAFF. Written as DNA, the CDR3 is TGTGCCAGCAGTTTTTCGGGACAGGGAGCTTTCTTT.

This clonotype was picked up many times. J is TRBJ1-2 and V is TRBV4-3; 9 bases agree with TRBD1. This CDR3 is built from 15 residues. J was trimmed by 5 bases and V by 2 bases; bases with no gene match: 6. The germline V gene encodes CDR1 LGHNA and CDR2 YSLEER. The CDR3 DNA reads as TGCGCCAGCAGCCAAACCACGGGACAGGGATATGGCTACACCTTC. This encodes CASSQTTGQGYGYTF.

V and J are TRBV7-2 and TRBJ2-3; D possibly corresponds to TRBD1 (7 bases). The V end lost 1 base, the J end lost 5 bases, and 16 bases lay between the germline ends. The CDR3 totals 16 residues. Germline V CDR1 and CDR2: SGHTA, FQGNSA. Here the CDR3 reads CASSLGGRGARDTQYF. CDR3 nucleotides: TGTGCCAGCAGCTTAGGAGGCAGGGGGGCCAGAGATACGCAGTATTTT.

This clonotype was picked up many times. The chain couples TRBV7-3 to TRBJ2-7; 10 bases line up with TRBD1. The CDR3 covers 15 residues. V lost 2 bases to trimming and J lost 7 bases; unmatched junction nucleotides: 8. Looked up from germline, CDR1 is SGHTA and CDR2 is FQGTGA. CDR3 residues: CASSLRGTGDEEQYF. The CDR3 DNA follows: TGTGCCAGCAGCTTACGAGGGACAGGGGATGAAGAGCAGTACTTC.

This clonotype has a count of ten or more. The chain combines TRBV4-2 with TRBJ2-1; 7 bases are a match to TRBD2. V lost 1 base and J lost 8; bases outside the gene matches: 5. CDR1 and CDR2 (germline): LGHNA, YNFKEQ. CDR3 size: 14 residues. The CDR3 bases are TGTGCCAGCAGCCAAGCCGGGGGGAGAGATGAGCAGTTCTTC. It translates to CASSQAGGRDEQFF.

In its sample, this clonotype was seen many times. The chain carries TRBV7-8 and TRBJ1-4; the D gene is possibly TRBD1 (5 bases). Germline lookup yields CDR1 SGHVS and CDR2 FQNEAQ. Between the trimmed V and J ends, which lost 5 bases and 8 bases, there was a span of 15 bases. The CDR3 runs to 14 residues. The CDR3 DNA reads TGTGCCAGCAGCCCATCCGCGGGGGGAGAAAAACTGTTTTTT. The encoded protein is CASSPSAGGEKLFF.

This clonotype was recorded a few times. The CDR3 nucleotides read TGTGCCAGCAGTGTCCAGTTTTCCTACGAGCAGTACTTC. Residues: CASSVQFSYEQYF. The rearrangement links TRBV6-1 to TRBJ2-7, with D unclear. The length of the CDR3 is 13 residues. V was cut by 4 bases and J by 1 base, with 8 bases left in between. The germline CDR1 and CDR2 sequences are MNHNS and SASEGT.

V usage is TRBV5-1 and J usage is TRBJ2-3; maybe TRBD2 (6 bases). V lost 4 bases and J lost 2, with 11 bases in between. Germline values: CDR1 SGHRS, CDR2 YFSETQ. The CDR3 covers 14 residues. CDR3 coding DNA: TGCGCCAGCAGCACGGGGGAACCCACAGATACGCAGTATTTT. Encoded protein: CASSTGEPTDTQYF.

This clonotype appeared a few times. This sequence joins TRBV20-1 and TRBJ1-2; D is undetermined. The V gene lost 5 bases and the J gene lost 5 bases, with 15 bases spanning the gap. Germline loops: CDR1 DFQATT, CDR2 SNEGSKA (reference sequence). This CDR3 is 13 amino acids long. This CDR3 reads CSAPHPPIYGYTF. Written as DNA, the CDR3 is TGCAGTGCTCCTCACCCTCCTATTTATGGCTACACCTTC.